The 32 T cell receptor beta chains below come from one sample, sequenced in a study of cytomegalovirus exposure and HLA in healthy donors. The PCR had 60 Vbeta and 13 Jbeta primers. Generated by immunoSEQ multiplex PCR, the TCRdb table keeps only in-frame clones and is missing some. The table includes fewer than 110,000 clones, about 85% detected once. Material: PBMCs. Source of these receptors: a man aged 25 to 40 in good health and CMV-seronegative.

This clone was seen a few times. The chain links TRBV13 to TRBJ2-5; D is uncertain. The germline V gene has CDR1 PRHDT and CDR2 FYEKMQ (reference sequence). Trimming shortened V by 0 bases and J by 2 bases, and 7 bases separated the two germline ends. The CDR3 spans 14 residues. CDR3 protein: CASSLGSGQETQYF. The CDR3 nucleotides are TGTGCCAGCAGCTTAGGATCAGGACAAGAGACCCAGTACTTC.

J is TRBJ2-5 and V is TRBV25-1; tentatively, D is TRBD2 (5 bases). Germline loops: CDR1 MGHDK, CDR2 SYGVNS. CDR3 length: 12 amino acids. Between the trimmed V and J ends, which lost 6 bases and 2 bases, there was a span of 7 bases. The CDR3 is CASRDSQETQYF. In DNA, the CDR3 is TGTGCCAGCAGGGACTCTCAAGAGACCCAGTACTTC.

The V call is TRBV18, the J call TRBJ1-1; D gene unclear. This CDR3 contains 16 residues. Germline CDR1 is KGHSH and CDR2 is LQKENI. Trimming cost V 6 bases and J 1 base, with 18 bases left between them. Here the CDR3 DNA reads TGTGCCAGCTCGCCGGGGTTTGGCTCTCGGAACACTGAAGCTTTCTTT. Protein product: CASSPGFGSRNTEAFF. Complete variable domain (other parts from reference TRBV18 and TRBJ1-1): NAGVMQNPRHLVRRRGQEARLRCSPMKGHSHVYWYRQLPEEGLKFMVYLQKENIIDESGMPKERFSAEFPKEGPSILRIQQVVRGDSAAYFCASSPGFGSRNTEAFFGQGTRLTVV.

This clone occurred once. J is TRBJ2-2 and V is TRBV13; 9 bases agree with TRBD1. Germline V gene data show CDR1 as PRHDT and CDR2 as FYEKMQ (reference sequence). The CDR3 is made up of 14 amino acids. The V gene end was trimmed by 7 bases and the J gene end by 2 bases; junction bases not matched to a gene: 2. The CDR3 region has the DNA TGTGCCAGCACGGGACAGGGAAACACCGGGGAGCTGTTTTTT. Residues: CASTGQGNTGELFF.

This rearrangement joins TRBV2 to TRBJ2-3; 9 nucleotides align to TRBD2. This CDR3 is 15 amino acids long. Germline V gene data show CDR1 as SNHLY and CDR2 as FYNNEI. Trimming took 5 bases from V and 2 from J; bases not matched to a gene: 5. The CDR3 region is CASSLAGALTDTQYF. Here the CDR3 DNA reads TGTGCCAGCAGTTTAGCGGGGGCCCTCACAGATACGCAGTATTTT.

A few counts support this clone. This chain links TRBV6-1 with TRBJ1-6, with TRBD1 matching over 9 bases. Trimming took 0 bases from V and 10 from J; bases not matched to a gene: 10. This CDR3 is built from 17 residues. The V gene's germline CDR1 is MNHNS and CDR2 SASEGT. CDR3 sequence: CASSEALWTGEASPLHF. CDR3 DNA: TGTGCCAGCAGTGAAGCGTTATGGACAGGGGAGGCCTCACCCCTCCACTTT.

V gene TRBV6-5 combines with J gene TRBJ1-4; 11 bases are shared with TRBD1. The J segment lost 8 bases and the V segment lost 4 bases, leaving 6 bases of the junction unmatched. Germline V gives CDR1 MNHEY, CDR2 SVGAGI. This CDR3 has 15 residues. This CDR3 is CASSWDRGNGEKLFF. CDR3 DNA sequence: TGTGCCAGCAGTTGGGACAGGGGGAACGGCGAAAAACTGTTTTTT.

The chain uses TRBV30 and TRBJ1-6; 7 bases fit TRBD1. Germline CDR1 and CDR2: GTSNPN and SVGIG (reference sequence). V shed 3 bases, J shed 8 bases, and the junction held 7 bases outside the gene matches. The CDR3 is made up of 14 amino acids. Here the CDR3 reads CAWRAQGTDSPLHF. CDR3 DNA: TGTGCCTGGAGGGCACAGGGGACGGATTCACCCCTCCACTTT.

The V gene is TRBV7-8, the J gene TRBJ1-2; D call uncertain. The CDR3 runs 13 residues. Trimming pared 4 bases from V and 8 bases from J, leaving 14 bases between. Germline values: CDR1 SGHVS, CDR2 FQNEAQ. The CDR3 spells CASSYSRLEGYTF. CDR3 nucleotide sequence: TGTGCCAGCAGCTACTCGCGACTTGAGGGCTACACCTTC.

This chain joins TRBV12-5 and TRBJ1-3; D possibly corresponds to TRBD1 (6 bases). V was cut by 2 bases and J by 0 bases, with 26 bases left in between. Germline V gene data show CDR1 as LGHNT and CDR2 as FRNRAP. CDR3 length: 21 residues. The CDR3, as DNA: TGTGCTAGTGGTTTGCCACAAGCCGTATACCGGGACACCGGCTCTGGAAACACCATATATTTT. This codes for CASGLPQAVYRDTGSGNTIYF.

The chain carries TRBV29-1 and TRBJ2-1; possible D gene TRBD2, 6 bases. The CDR3 covers 15 residues. The germline CDR1 and CDR2 sequences are SQVTM and ANQGSEA. Trimming pared 3 bases from V and 6 bases from J, leaving 18 bases between. The CDR3 bases are TGCAGCGTTGATGGGGAGGCAAGTCTGGTCAATGAGCAGTTCTTC. It yields the protein CSVDGEASLVNEQFF.

This chain uses TRBV6-1 with TRBJ2-7; TRBD2 matches 9 bases. Germline CDR1 and CDR2: MNHNS and SASEGT. With 8 bases clipped from V and 2 bases from J, the junction kept 7 bases outside the gene matches. CDR3 length: 14 residues. The CDR3 DNA follows: TGTGCCAGCCACGGGACTAGCAGACCCTACGAGCAGTACTTC. Protein product: CASHGTSRPYEQYF.

This clone is a singleton in its sample. The chain recombines TRBV7-2 with TRBJ2-1; no firm D call. Germline V gene sequence: CDR1 SGHTA, CDR2 FQGNSA. V shed 4 bases and J shed 4 bases, with 5 bases lying between them. The CDR3 is 12 residues long. The CDR3 is CASSSGYNEQFF. The CDR3 DNA follows: TGTGCCAGCAGCTCCGGGTACAATGAGCAGTTCTTC.

The chain couples TRBV6-4 to TRBJ2-3; 8 bases match TRBD2. CDR3 length: 14 residues. Germline lookup yields CDR1 MRHNA and CDR2 SNTAGT. V shed 6 bases and J 4 bases; nucleotides not matched to a gene: 6. CDR3 region: CASRAGEGADTQYF. CDR3 nucleotides: TGTGCCAGCAGAGCGGGAGAGGGTGCAGATACGCAGTATTTT.

The rearrangement uses TRBV7-3 and TRBJ2-5; 7 positions agree with TRBD1. With 5 bases clipped from V and 5 bases from J, the junction kept 8 bases outside the gene matches. The CDR3 consists of 14 residues. Looked up from germline, CDR1 is SGHTA and CDR2 is FQGTGA. The CDR3 region is CASSPTGRGETQYF. Written as DNA, the CDR3 is TGTGCCAGCAGCCCCACGGGCAGGGGGGAGACCCAGTACTTC.

The DNA of the CDR3 is TGCGCCAGCAGCTTGGGGTTAGCGGTGGATGAGCAGTTCTTC. Its protein is CASSLGLAVDEQFF. J is TRBJ2-1 and V is TRBV5-1; TRBD2 might be the D (6 bases). The germline V and J ends were trimmed by 0 bases and 8 bases, with 12 bases remaining between them. This CDR3 spans 14 amino acids. Germline assignment: CDR1 SGHRS and CDR2 YFSETQ.

J is TRBJ2-1 and V is TRBV27, with a weak D call TRBD2 (5 bases). V gave up 5 bases and J gave up 12 bases, with 14 bases separating them. Looked up from germline, CDR1 is MNHEY and CDR2 is SMNVEV (reference sequence). The CDR3 has 12 residues. CDR3 loop: CASSPFGVGQFF. The CDR3 coding sequence is TGTGCCAGCAGTCCCTTCGGGGTAGGGCAGTTCTTC.

Here the CDR3 reads CASTLGGNTGELFF. The DNA for the CDR3 is TGTGCCAGCACCCTAGGGGGGAACACCGGGGAGCTGTTTTTT. The chain recombines TRBV28 with TRBJ2-2, with D maybe TRBD1 (6 bases). CDR3 length: 14 residues. Trimming pared 7 bases from V and 1 base from J, leaving 10 bases between. Germline CDR1 reads MDHEN; CDR2 reads SYDVKM.

The genes are TRBV10-3 and TRBJ2-3; 10 bases agree with TRBD1. V was clipped by 4 bases and J by 2 bases; unmatched bases: 6. CDR3 length: 16 amino acids. Germline V gene data show CDR1 as ENHRY and CDR2 as SYGVKD. This chain's CDR3 is CAISARQGAVTDTQYF. CDR3 coding DNA: TGTGCCATCAGTGCCAGACAGGGGGCTGTCACAGATACGCAGTATTTT.

This chain joins TRBV6-5 and TRBJ2-7; D remains unclear. CDR3 size: 14 residues. Germline loops: CDR1 MNHEY, CDR2 SVGAGI. Trimming removed 2 bases at V and 1 base at J, with 9 bases between. The CDR3 bases are TGTGCCAGCAGTTACGAACATGCATCCTACGAGCAGTACTTC. This translates into CASSYEHASYEQYF.

This rearrangement joins TRBV10-3 to TRBJ2-1, with D tentatively TRBD1 (5 bases). The CDR3 is 14 amino acids. V lost 5 bases to trimming and J lost 3 bases, with 11 bases between them. Germline assignment: CDR1 ENHRY and CDR2 SYGVKD. The CDR3 nucleotides read TGTGCCATCAGTAAGGGGCAGGGCTACAATGAGCAGTTCTTC. It encodes CAISKGQGYNEQFF.

V gene TRBV6-1 combines with J gene TRBJ2-3; 7 bases map to TRBD2. The germline V gene has CDR1 MNHNS and CDR2 SASEGT. The CDR3 runs 15 residues. Trimming removed 10 bases from V and 1 base from J; junction bases left unmatched: 11. DNA for the CDR3: TGTGCCATCGATACTTCCGGACTAGGCACAGATACGCAGTATTTT. Translated: CAIDTSGLGTDTQYF.

V is TRBV19 and J is TRBJ2-3; possible D gene TRBD1, 6 bases. V shed 4 bases and J shed 2 bases, with 13 bases lying between them. Germline lookup yields CDR1 LNHDA and CDR2 SQIVND (reference sequence). This CDR3 has 15 amino acids. CDR3 sequence: CASSTQGLNTDTQYF. CDR3 nucleotide sequence: TGTGCCAGTAGTACCCAGGGGTTGAACACAGATACGCAGTATTTT.

J is TRBJ2-5 and V is TRBV7-2, with D possibly TRBD2 on 6 matching bases. CDR1 SGHTA and CDR2 FQGNSA come from the germline V gene. Trimming removed 4 bases from V and 2 bases from J, with 20 bases in between. This CDR3 contains 17 residues. CDR3 amino acids: CASSYQPGVTFQETQYF. CDR3 coding DNA: TGTGCCAGCAGCTACCAGCCGGGGGTTACTTTTCAAGAGACCCAGTACTTC.

With respect to this clone: The sample has other DNA sequences that encode this CDR3 too. The chain combines TRBV5-6 with TRBJ2-5; D unclear. The CDR3 runs to 11 residues. V was clipped by 5 bases and J by 2 bases, with 4 bases between them. Germline lookup yields CDR1 SGHDT and CDR2 YYEEEE. The CDR3 sequence: CASSLQETQYF. The CDR3 DNA sequence: TGTGCCAGCAGTTTACAAGAGACCCAGTACTTC.

This chain links TRBV29-1 with TRBJ1-1; 8 bases map to TRBD1. Germline loops: CDR1 SQVTM, CDR2 ANQGSEA. The ends lost 7 bases at V and 7 bases at J; junction bases unmatched: 11. The CDR3 is 13 amino acids. CDR3 DNA sequence: TGCAGCGCTACCCTTGACAGGGGTAATGAAGCTTTCTTT. Residues: CSATLDRGNEAFF.

The V call is TRBV5-1, the J call TRBJ1-2, with a possible D match to TRBD1 (6 bases). The CDR3 is 14 residues long. V lost 3 bases, J lost 1 base, and 10 bases lay in between. CDR1 and CDR2 (germline): SGHRS, YFSETQ. This CDR3 reads CASSSDRVNYGYTF. The DNA of the CDR3 is TGCGCCAGCAGCTCGGACAGAGTTAACTATGGCTACACCTTC.

This clone was picked up one time. The rearrangement uses TRBV29-1 and TRBJ2-7; D is ambiguous. V was cut by 0 bases and J by 0 bases, with 9 bases left in between. The CDR3 is 14 residues long. Per the germline V gene, CDR1 is SQVTM and CDR2 is ANQGSEA. The CDR3 sequence is CSVEDHLSSYEQYF. CDR3 bases: TGCAGCGTTGAAGATCACCTCAGCTCCTACGAGCAGTACTTC.

The CDR3 spells CAISVFVGSPGSHGYTF. The CDR3 coding sequence is TGTGCCATCAGTGTCTTTGTGGGGAGCCCCGGTTCTCATGGCTACACCTTC. The chain has TRBV10-3 and TRBJ1-2; D uncertain. Germline CDR1 is ENHRY and CDR2 is SYGVKD. The CDR3 spans 17 residues. Trimming cost V 4 bases and J 6 bases, with 24 bases left between them.

The rearrangement links TRBV4-1 to TRBJ2-5; 10 bases align to TRBD2. The CDR3 has 14 amino acids. V was pared by 4 bases and J by 5 bases, with 4 bases of the junction left unmatched. Germline CDR1 MGHRA, CDR2 YSYEKL. The CDR3 DNA follows: TGCGCCAGCAGCCCTAGCGGGAGTGAGGAGACCCAGTACTTC. This encodes CASSPSGSEETQYF.

The gene calls are TRBV4-1 and TRBJ2-5, with a weak D call TRBD2 (5 bases). Deletions cut 1 base from V and 3 bases from J, with 21 bases between. This CDR3 has 18 amino acids. The germline gives CDR1 MGHRA, CDR2 YSYEKL. In DNA, the CDR3 is TGCGCCAGCAGCCAAGTCCTTCGAGCGGAGTCCAACAAAGAGACCCAGTACTTC. Amino acid sequence: CASSQVLRAESNKETQYF.

This rearrangement joins TRBV9 to TRBJ1-5; 7 bases map to TRBD1. The V segment lost 7 bases and the J segment 0 bases; nucleotides outside the gene matches: 4. The germline V gene encodes CDR1 SGDLS and CDR2 YYNGEE. This CDR3 comprises 14 residues. Here the CDR3 reads CASGTGDSNQPQHF. CDR3 coding DNA: TGTGCCAGCGGAACAGGGGATAGCAATCAGCCCCAGCATTTT. Using reference TRBV9 and TRBJ1-5 for the parts outside the CDR3, the full variable domain is DSGVTQTPKHLITATGQRVTLRCSPRSGDLSVYWYQQSLDQGLQFLIQYYNGEERAKGNILERFSAQQFPDLHSELNLSSLELGDSALYFCASGTGDSNQPQHFGDGTRLSIL.